One sample yielded the 26 T cell receptor beta chains listed below, sequenced in a study of CD8+ T cells in alopecia areata. Indicated treatment: oral pan-JAK inhibitor, 5-10 mg twice daily. Extraction of RNA preceded its reverse transcription into cDNA, which served as the sequencing template. TCRdb's table, derived via immunoSEQ multiplex PCR, lists solely in-frame clones and lacks some. The sample has 150,000 to 200,000 clones; 50% to 75% are singletons. The specimen was CD4+ T cells sorted from blood, collected at approximately week 56, from a patient treated with tofacitinib. These receptors originate from a human donor with alopecia areata.

V is TRBV29-1 and J is TRBJ2-4; either TRBD1 or TRBD2 may supply D (5 bases each). Germline CDR1 is SQVTM and CDR2 is ANQGSEA. The CDR3 length is 11 residues. The V and J ends lost 3 bases and 5 bases respectively, with 5 bases between them. The CDR3: CSVEGQNIQYF. The CDR3 region has the DNA TGCAGCGTTGAGGGACAAAACATTCAGTACTTC.

The chain uses TRBV6-6 and TRBJ2-5, with 7 positions matching TRBD2. CDR1 and CDR2 (germline): MNHNY, SVGAGI (reference sequence). The V and J ends lost 2 bases and 2 bases, in that order; junction bases with no gene match: 2. The CDR3 contains 14 residues. CDR3 protein: CASSYGGGQETQYF. In nucleotides, the CDR3 is TGTGCCAGCAGTTACGGCGGGGGACAAGAGACCCAGTACTTC.

V and J are TRBV6-1 and TRBJ2-5, with 7 bases fitting TRBD2. CDR3 length: 16 amino acids. Trimming at V came to 3 bases and at J to 4 bases, leaving 11 bases not matched to a gene. The V gene's germline CDR1 is MNHNS and CDR2 SASEGT. CDR3 in DNA: TGTGCCAGCAGTGACCCTTCGGCGGAGCGGGGAGAGACCCAGTACTTC. Translating gives CASSDPSAERGETQYF.

The chain couples TRBV7-2 to TRBJ2-7; D uncertain. The germline V and J ends were trimmed by 2 bases and 3 bases, with 2 bases remaining between them. This CDR3 comprises 11 residues. Germline V CDR1 and CDR2: SGHTA, FQGNSA. Here the CDR3 reads CASSLFYEQYF. The CDR3 DNA sequence: TGTGCCAGCAGCTTATTCTACGAGCAGTACTTC.

The chain joins TRBV10-3 to TRBJ2-2, with 9 bases matching TRBD2. The germline gives CDR1 ENHRY, CDR2 SYGVKD. This CDR3 has 17 amino acids. V lost 0 bases, J lost 1 base, and 3 bases stayed unmatched. CDR3 DNA: TGTGCCATCAGTGAGTCGCGGGAGGGGCTGAACACCGGGGAGCTGTTTTTT. Residues: CAISESREGLNTGELFF.

The CDR3 DNA follows: TGTGCCAGCAGCTTATCTACAGGGGTAGCCTACGAGCAGTACTTC. Encoded protein: CASSLSTGVAYEQYF. The rearrangement links TRBV7-9 to TRBJ2-7; TRBD1 matches at 7 bases. Germline V gene data show CDR1 as SEHNR and CDR2 as FQNEAQ (reference sequence). The CDR3 has 15 residues. V lost 2 bases and J lost 2; bases outside the gene matches: 6. Full variable domain (rest looked up from reference TRBV7-9 and TRBJ2-7): DTGVSQNPRHKITKRGQNVTFRCDPISEHNRLYWYRQTLGQGPEFLTYFQNEAQLEKSRLLSDRFSAERPKGSFSTLEIQRTEQGDSAMYLCASSLSTGVAYEQYFGPGTRLTVT.

The rearrangement links TRBV5-1 to TRBJ2-5; TRBD1 aligns across 8 bases. The CDR3 sequence is 15 residues long. V dropped 0 bases and J dropped 1; count of bases not matched to a gene: 2. The germline V gene encodes CDR1 SGHRS and CDR2 YFSETQ. CDR3 sequence: CASSLAGQGQETQYF. The CDR3 coding sequence is TGCGCCAGCAGCTTGGCAGGACAGGGCCAAGAGACCCAGTACTTC.

The V and J genes are TRBV6-1 and TRBJ2-3, with 7 bases aligning to TRBD1. The CDR3 length is 14 residues. Per the germline V gene, CDR1 is MNHNS and CDR2 is SASEGT. The J segment lost 5 bases and the V segment lost 3 bases, leaving 5 bases of the junction unmatched. For the CDR3, the DNA is TGTGCCAGCAGTGACAGGGGGTTTATAGATACGCAGTATTTT. This encodes CASSDRGFIDTQYF.

This chain connects TRBV5-4 to TRBJ2-5; D is undetermined. Trimming pared 3 bases from V and 5 bases from J, leaving 17 bases between. The CDR3 sequence is 15 residues long. The V gene's germline CDR1 is SGHNT and CDR2 YYREEE (reference sequence). The CDR3 DNA follows: TGTGCCAGCAGCTCGGAGAGTGTGGGCCGGGAGACCCAGTACTTC. Protein: CASSSESVGRETQYF.

The gene calls are TRBV25-1 and TRBJ2-1, with no clear D. The germline V gene encodes CDR1 MGHDK and CDR2 SYGVNS. There are 11 residues in the CDR3. The V end lost 3 bases, the J end lost 3 bases, and 0 bases lay between the germline ends. The CDR3 reads CASSDYNEQFF. The CDR3 coding sequence is TGTGCCAGCAGTGACTACAATGAGCAGTTCTTC.

In this sample, this clone turned up a few times. This sequence joins TRBV29-1 and TRBJ2-1; the match to TRBD1 covers 8 bases. The ends lost 7 bases at V and 3 bases at J; junction bases unmatched: 11. Germline assignment: CDR1 SQVTM and CDR2 ANQGSEA. CDR3 size: 15 residues. Here the CDR3 reads CSALGGTGVYNEQFF. The CDR3 nucleotides read TGCAGCGCCCTAGGGGGGACAGGTGTCTACAATGAGCAGTTCTTC.

This rearrangement joins TRBV6-5 to TRBJ1-6; possibly TRBD1 for D (6 bases). The CDR3 is made up of 15 amino acids. Trimming stripped 0 bases from V and 10 bases from J, with 13 bases between. Germline V CDR1 and CDR2: MNHEY, SVGAGI. CDR3 residues: CASSYSGLGGSPLHF. CDR3 DNA sequence: TGTGCCAGCAGTTACTCAGGGTTGGGGGGCTCACCCCTCCACTTT.

The chain joins TRBV5-1 to TRBJ2-4, with 15 bases identical to TRBD2. J gave up 6 bases and V 4 bases, and 14 bases lay outside the gene matches. CDR3 length: 19 amino acids. Germline V gives CDR1 SGHRS, CDR2 YFSETQ. CDR3: CASSPRTSGGERTVNIQYF. CDR3 DNA: TGCGCCAGCAGCCCCCGGACTAGCGGGGGGGAACGAACCGTAAACATTCAGTACTTC.

The chain carries TRBV25-1 and TRBJ1-2, with unresolved D. The V gene's germline CDR1 is MGHDK and CDR2 SYGVNS. Trimming left V 1 base short and J 2 bases short, with 2 bases between. The CDR3 spans 12 residues. The CDR3 region has the DNA TGTGCCAGCAGTGAATTCAACTATGGCTACACCTTC. It encodes CASSEFNYGYTF.

This clone has more than one count but fewer than ten. This chain links TRBV18 with TRBJ2-3; D remains unclear. The CDR3 consists of 12 residues. The V and J ends lost 3 bases and 5 bases respectively, with 6 bases between them. In germline, CDR1 is KGHSH, CDR2 LQKENI. The CDR3 protein is CASSPMGDTQYF. As DNA, the CDR3 is TGTGCCAGCTCACCGATGGGAGATACGCAGTATTTT.

This clone was found once. This rearrangement joins TRBV25-1 to TRBJ2-1; 7 nucleotides align to TRBD1. Germline V CDR1 and CDR2: MGHDK, SYGVNS. CDR3 length: 13 amino acids. V shed 7 bases and J 8 bases; nucleotides not matched to a gene: 8. The CDR3 sequence is CASTTDRSYEQFF. CDR3 in DNA: TGTGCCAGCACCACGGACAGGTCCTATGAGCAGTTCTTC.

The sample holds a few counts of this clone. This chain joins TRBV5-1 and TRBJ2-3; 7 positions match TRBD2. CDR1 is SGHRS and CDR2 is YFSETQ in the germline V gene. V gave up 0 bases and J gave up 0 bases; unmatched junction bases: 1. CDR3 length: 15 residues. CDR3 nucleotide sequence: TGCGCCAGCAGCTTGGATAGCGGGAGCACAGATACGCAGTATTTT. Translating gives CASSLDSGSTDTQYF.

DNA of the CDR3: TGTGCCAGCAGTTCAACTCGGGGTGGCTACACCTTC. This codes for CASSSTRGGYTF. The chain couples TRBV6-5 to TRBJ1-2; D unclear. From germline, CDR1 is MNHEY and CDR2 SVGAGI. The length of the CDR3 is 12 residues. V was shortened by 4 bases and J by 7 bases, with 10 bases between the two germline ends.

The J gene is TRBJ1-1, the V gene TRBV7-2; D is perhaps TRBD1 (5 bases). CDR3 size: 13 residues. V was clipped by 3 bases and J by 8 bases, with 13 bases between them. The germline gives CDR1 SGHTA, CDR2 FQGNSA. The CDR3 coding sequence is TGTGCCAGCAGCTTCAGGGCGGGCGTGGAAGCTTTCTTT. This gives the protein CASSFRAGVEAFF.

The genes are TRBV7-9 and TRBJ1-6, with a possible D match to TRBD1 (5 bases). Germline CDR1 is SEHNR and CDR2 is FQNEAQ (reference sequence). CDR3 length: 14 residues. Trimming took 3 bases from V and 7 from J, leaving 10 bases between them. CDR3 region: CASSLDMGNSPLHF. In DNA form, the CDR3 reads TGTGCCAGCAGCTTGGACATGGGGAATTCACCCCTCCACTTT.

This CDR3 reads CSAVPAGVVDTQYF. The CDR3 region has the DNA TGCAGCGCCGTACCAGCGGGGGTGGTAGATACGCAGTATTTT. The chain has TRBV29-1 and TRBJ2-3, with TRBD2 matching 8 bases. From germline, CDR1 is SQVTM and CDR2 ANQGSEA. The CDR3 runs 14 residues. V dropped 7 bases and J dropped 5; count of bases not matched to a gene: 11.

The rearrangement uses TRBV6-1 and TRBJ1-1; TRBD1 might be the D (5 bases). In germline, CDR1 is MNHNS, CDR2 SASEGT. The V gene lost 0 bases and the J gene lost 4 bases, with 9 bases spanning the gap. This CDR3 has 14 amino acids. The CDR3 coding sequence is TGTGCCAGCAGTGAAGCGGTAAGGGGCACTGAAGCTTTCTTT. This encodes CASSEAVRGTEAFF.

This clone came up a few times. The chain is built from TRBV27 and TRBJ2-5, with D possibly TRBD1 on 6 matching bases. The ends were cut back, 7 bases at V and 2 bases at J, with 17 bases in the middle. Germline-derived CDR1 and CDR2 are MNHEY and SMNVEV (reference sequence). The CDR3 has 15 amino acids. DNA of the CDR3: TGTGCCAGCAAGGGGGTTAAGACAGGTCAAGAGACCCAGTACTTC. Its protein is CASKGVKTGQETQYF.

The rearrangement joins TRBV7-9 to TRBJ2-5; 8 positions agree with TRBD2. V shed 8 bases and J 0 bases; nucleotides not matched to a gene: 2. CDR1 SEHNR and CDR2 FQNEAQ come from the germline V gene (reference sequence). The CDR3 runs to 13 residues. The CDR3, as DNA: TGTGCCAGCGGTAGCGGGAACCAAGAGACCCAGTACTTC. Translation gives CASGSGNQETQYF.

This clone has more than one count but fewer than ten. The genes are TRBV29-1 and TRBJ1-1; tentatively, D is TRBD1 (6 bases). The germline CDR1 and CDR2 sequences are SQVTM and ANQGSEA. V shed 4 bases and J shed 1 base, with 16 bases lying between them. The CDR3 has 15 amino acids. The DNA of the CDR3 is TGCAGCGTTGGGAGGATGGGGGGGCGGAACACTGAAGCTTTCTTT. This gives the protein CSVGRMGGRNTEAFF. The full variable domain, its missing parts supplied by reference TRBV29-1 and TRBJ1-1, is SAVISQKPSRDICQRGTSLTIQCQVDSQVTMMFWYRQQPGQSLTLIATANQGSEATYESGFVIDKFPISRPNLTFSTLTVSNMSPEDSSIYLCSVGRMGGRNTEAFFGQGTRLTVV.

This clone came up a few times. The rearrangement links TRBV2 to TRBJ2-2; TRBD1 agrees at 7 bases. CDR3 length: 14 amino acids. Germline loops: CDR1 SNHLY, CDR2 FYNNEI. V shed 6 bases, J shed 3 bases, and the junction held 4 bases outside the gene matches. The CDR3 DNA follows: TGTGCCAGCAGGAGAACAGGGGACACCGGGGAGCTGTTTTTT. Translating gives CASRRTGDTGELFF.